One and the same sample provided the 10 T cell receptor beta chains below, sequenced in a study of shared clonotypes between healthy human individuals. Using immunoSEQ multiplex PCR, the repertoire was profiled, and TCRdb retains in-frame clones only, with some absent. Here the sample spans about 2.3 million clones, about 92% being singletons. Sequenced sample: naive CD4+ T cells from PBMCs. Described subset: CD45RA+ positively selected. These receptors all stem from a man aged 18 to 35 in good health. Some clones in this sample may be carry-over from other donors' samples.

This CDR3 reads CSALSQEQFF. CDR3 in DNA: TGCAGTGCTCTCTCCCAGGAGCAGTTCTTC. The V and J genes are TRBV20-1 and TRBJ2-1; D unclear. There are 10 residues in the CDR3. The V end lost 5 bases, the J end lost 10 bases, and 9 bases lay between the germline ends. CDR1 is DFQATT, CDR2 SNEGSKA, per germline (reference sequence).

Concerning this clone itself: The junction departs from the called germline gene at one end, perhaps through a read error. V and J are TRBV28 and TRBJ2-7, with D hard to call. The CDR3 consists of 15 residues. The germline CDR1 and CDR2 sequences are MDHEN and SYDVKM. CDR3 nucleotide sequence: TGTGCCGGCAGCAGTTTAGGTATGACGGCTCCCTTGCAGTACTTC. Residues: CAGSSLGMTAPLQYF.

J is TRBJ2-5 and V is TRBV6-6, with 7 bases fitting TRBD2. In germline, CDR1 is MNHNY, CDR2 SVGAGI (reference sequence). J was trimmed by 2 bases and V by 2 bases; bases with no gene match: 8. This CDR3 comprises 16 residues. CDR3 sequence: CASSYPTRGVQETQYF. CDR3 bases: TGTGCCAGCAGTTACCCGACCCGGGGGGTTCAAGAGACCCAGTACTTC.

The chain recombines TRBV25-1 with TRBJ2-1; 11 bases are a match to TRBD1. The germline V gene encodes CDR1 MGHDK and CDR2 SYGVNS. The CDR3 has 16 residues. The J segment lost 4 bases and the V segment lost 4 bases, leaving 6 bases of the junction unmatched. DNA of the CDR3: TGTGCCAGCAGTGGATTCCGGGACAGGGGGTACAATGAGCAGTTCTTC. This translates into CASSGFRDRGYNEQFF.

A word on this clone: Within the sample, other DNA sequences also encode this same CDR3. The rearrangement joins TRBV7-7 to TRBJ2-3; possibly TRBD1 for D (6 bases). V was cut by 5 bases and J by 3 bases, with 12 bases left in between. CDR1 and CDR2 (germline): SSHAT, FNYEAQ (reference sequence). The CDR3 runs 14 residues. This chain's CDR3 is CASSRGQGTDTQYF. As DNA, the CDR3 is TGTGCCAGCAGCCGAGGGCAGGGGACAGATACGCAGTATTTT.

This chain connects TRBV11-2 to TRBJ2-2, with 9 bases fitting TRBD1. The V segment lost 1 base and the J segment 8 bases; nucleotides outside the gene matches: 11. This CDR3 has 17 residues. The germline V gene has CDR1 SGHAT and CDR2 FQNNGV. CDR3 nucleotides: TGTGCCAGCAGCTTAGCTTGGACAGGGGCTAGGGAAGGGGAGCTGTTTTTT. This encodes CASSLAWTGAREGELFF.

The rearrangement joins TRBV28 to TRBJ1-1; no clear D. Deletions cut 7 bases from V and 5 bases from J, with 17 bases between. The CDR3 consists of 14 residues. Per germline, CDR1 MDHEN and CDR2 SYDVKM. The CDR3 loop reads CASTGQIVGTEAFF. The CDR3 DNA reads TGTGCCAGCACTGGGCAAATTGTAGGGACTGAAGCTTTCTTT.

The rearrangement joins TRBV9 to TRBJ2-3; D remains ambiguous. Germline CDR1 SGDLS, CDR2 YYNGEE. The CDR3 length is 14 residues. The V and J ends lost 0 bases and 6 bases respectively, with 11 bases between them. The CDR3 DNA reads TGTGCCAGCAGCGTAGCCCCCCAGACGGATACGCAGTATTTT. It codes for CASSVAPQTDTQYF.

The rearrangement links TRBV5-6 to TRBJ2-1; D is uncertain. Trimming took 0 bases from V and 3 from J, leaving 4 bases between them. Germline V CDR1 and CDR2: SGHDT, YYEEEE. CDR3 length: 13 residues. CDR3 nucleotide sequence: TGTGCCAGCAGCTTGGGAATCTACAATGAGCAGTTCTTC. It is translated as CASSLGIYNEQFF. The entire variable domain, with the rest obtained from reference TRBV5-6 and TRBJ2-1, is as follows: DAGVTQSPTHLIKTRGQQVTLRCSPKSGHDTVSWYQQALGQGPQFIFQYYEEEERQRGNFPDRFSGHQFPNYSSELNVNALLLGDSALYLCASSLGIYNEQFFGPGTRLTVL.

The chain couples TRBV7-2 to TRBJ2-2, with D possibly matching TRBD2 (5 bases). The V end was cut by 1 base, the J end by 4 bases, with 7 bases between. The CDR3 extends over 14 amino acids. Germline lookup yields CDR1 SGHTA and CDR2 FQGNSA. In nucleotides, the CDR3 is TGTGCCAGCAGCTTAGAGAGGGTCACCGGGGAGCTGTTTTTT. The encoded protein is CASSLERVTGELFF.